A single sample is the source of the 31 T cell receptor beta chains below, sequenced in a study of T cell responses to AZD1222 COVID-19 vaccine. Some clones are missing from TCRdb's copy, which holds only in-frame ones; the method was immunoSEQ multiplex PCR. Here the sample spans 150,000 or so clones, over 90% being singletons. Sequenced material: peripheral blood, taken on day 0 of MenACWY control vaccination. These receptors were collected from an adult in good health.

The genes are TRBV12-5 and TRBJ1-1; TRBD1 matches at 7 bases. CDR1 and CDR2 from the germline V gene are LGHNT and FRNRAP. The CDR3 extends over 13 amino acids. CDR3 coding DNA: TGTGCCCCAGTGGAGGGGGCTAACACTGAAGCTTTCTTT. Protein sequence: CAPVEGANTEAFF.

The chain carries TRBV11-2 and TRBJ1-3; possibly TRBD1 for D (5 bases). Per germline, CDR1 SGHAT and CDR2 FQNNGV. V lost 0 bases and J lost 0, with 6 bases in between. The length of the CDR3 is 15 residues. The CDR3 region is CASSLDRVSGNTIYF. Written as DNA, the CDR3 is TGTGCCAGCAGCTTAGACAGGGTCTCTGGAAACACCATATATTTT.

V is TRBV21-1 and J is TRBJ1-2; the table's D call, TRBD1, was not checked against the DNA. TRBV21-1 is an annotated pseudogene. The CDR3 is 17 residues long. The CDR3 DNA follows: TGTGCCAGCAGCCGCCCGGCCACAGGGTTAACTAACTATGGCTACACCTTC. The encoded protein is CASSRPATGLTNYGYTF.

The chain links TRBV5-5 to TRBJ2-5, with D uncertain. Per germline, CDR1 SGHKS and CDR2 YYEKEE (reference sequence). Trimming stripped 0 bases from V and 4 bases from J, with 7 bases between. This CDR3 has 13 amino acids. CDR3: CASSLGGRETQYF. The CDR3 DNA is TGTGCCAGCAGCTTGGGCGGAAGAGAGACCCAGTACTTC.

The chain couples TRBV2 to TRBJ2-1; TRBD2 is a possible D gene (6 bases). V was pared by 6 bases and J by 3 bases, with 15 bases between. CDR1 and CDR2 (germline): SNHLY, FYNNEI. This CDR3 is built from 15 residues. CDR3 sequence: CASRATRTHYNEQFF. For the CDR3, the DNA is TGTGCCAGCAGAGCGACTAGGACCCACTACAATGAGCAGTTCTTC. Using reference TRBV2 and TRBJ2-1 for the parts outside the CDR3, the full variable domain is EPEVTQTPSHQVTQMGQEVILRCVPISNHLYFYWYRQILGQKVEFLVSFYNNEISEKSEIFDDQFSVERPDGSNFTLKIRSTKLEDSAMYFCASRATRTHYNEQFFGPGTRLTVL.

Only one count was recorded for this clone. The rearrangement uses TRBV2 and TRBJ2-7; no clear D gene. CDR1 and CDR2 from the germline V gene are SNHLY and FYNNEI. V was trimmed by 7 bases and J by 2 bases, leaving 9 bases between them. This CDR3 is built from 12 residues. CDR3 amino acids: CASKSLPYEQYF. The CDR3 region has the DNA TGTGCCAGCAAATCCCTCCCCTACGAGCAGTACTTC.

V usage is TRBV19 and J usage is TRBJ1-1; D uncertain. Germline-derived CDR1 and CDR2 are LNHDA and SQIVND (reference sequence). CDR3 length: 11 residues. This CDR3 is CGTTANTEAFF. The CDR3 region has the DNA TGTGGGACGACGGCGAACACTGAAGCTTTCTTT.

The J gene is TRBJ1-1, the V gene TRBV20-1, with TRBD1 as a possible D gene (5 bases). The ends were cut back, 3 bases at V and 0 bases at J, with 8 bases in the middle. The CDR3 contains 13 residues. Germline V gene sequence: CDR1 DFQATT, CDR2 SNEGSKA (reference sequence). The CDR3 sequence: CSASRGLNTEAFF. The CDR3 DNA reads TGCAGTGCTAGTCGGGGGTTGAACACTGAAGCTTTCTTT.

The chain carries TRBV7-9 and TRBJ2-2; D tentatively fits TRBD1 or TRBD2 (5 bases each). Germline V gene lookup returns CDR1 SEHNR and CDR2 FQNEAQ (reference sequence). Trimming left V 7 bases short and J 6 bases short, with 15 bases between. The CDR3 spans 14 residues. The CDR3 nucleotides read TGTGCCAGCACCCTACCGTGGGGGTCCGGGGAGCTGTTTTTT. Translating it yields CASTLPWGSGELFF.

V usage is TRBV3-1 (or the pseudogene TRBV3-2) and J usage is TRBJ2-1, with a tentative D call TRBD2 (6 bases). The CDR3 length is 14 residues. Trimming left V 0 bases short and J 10 bases short, with 13 bases between. Germline V gives CDR1 LGHDT, CDR2 YNNKEL (reference sequence). The CDR3: CASSQDPTRGEQFF. CDR3 sequence (DNA): TGTGCCAGCAGCCAAGATCCCACTCGGGGGGAGCAGTTCTTC.

A remark on this clone: Other DNA sequences in the same sample also yield this CDR3. The genes are TRBV20-1 and TRBJ1-2; a possible D gene is TRBD1 (6 bases). V lost 4 bases, J lost 3 bases, and 6 bases lay in between. Germline loops: CDR1 DFQATT, CDR2 SNEGSKA (reference sequence). There are 11 residues in the CDR3. This CDR3 reads CSATGDYGYTF. CDR3 nucleotide sequence: TGCAGTGCTACAGGGGACTATGGCTACACCTTC.

CDR3 coding DNA: TGTGCCATCAGTGGTGATAGCGAGAACACCGGGGAGCTGTTTTTT. Amino acids: CAISGDSENTGELFF. The J gene is TRBJ2-2, the V gene TRBV10-3; D might be TRBD2 (5 bases). CDR1 and CDR2 from the germline V gene are ENHRY and SYGVKD. The CDR3 sequence is 15 residues long. Trimming left V 4 bases short and J 1 base short, with 10 bases between.

This clone occurred a few times. The CDR3 bases are TGTGCCACCAGCAGAGGTGCAAAGGGACTAGCGGGTGGAGAGACCCAGTACTTC. It codes for CATSRGAKGLAGGETQYF. The chain uses TRBV15 and TRBJ2-5; 12 bases fit TRBD2. In germline, CDR1 is LNHNV, CDR2 YYDKDF (reference sequence). This CDR3 region has 18 residues. The trim removed 1 base at V and 4 bases at J, leaving 10 bases unmatched.

This clone was found a few times. The chain carries TRBV5-4 and TRBJ1-3; no clear D. Germline assignment: CDR1 SGHNT and CDR2 YYREEE (reference sequence). The CDR3 runs to 15 residues. The V gene lost 4 bases and the J gene lost 0 bases, with 11 bases spanning the gap. The CDR3 loop is CASSQTPSSGNTIYF. CDR3 in DNA: TGTGCCAGCAGCCAGACCCCCAGCTCTGGAAACACCATATATTTT.

The chain employs TRBV11-2 and TRBJ1-1, with TRBD1 identical over 7 bases. Germline trimming cut 4 bases from V and 3 bases from J; bases unmatched to any gene: 5. Germline V CDR1 and CDR2: SGHAT, FQNNGV. The CDR3 sequence is 14 residues long. In DNA form, the CDR3 reads TGTGCCAGCAGCTCGTACAGGGGAGACACTGAAGCTTTCTTT. This codes for CASSSYRGDTEAFF.

This clone appeared once. The V and J genes are TRBV30 and TRBJ1-2, with no clear D. Trimming cost V 1 base and J 8 bases, with 8 bases left between them. This CDR3 spans 11 amino acids. CDR1 and CDR2 (germline): GTSNPN, SVGIG (reference sequence). The CDR3 nucleotides read TGTGCCTGGAGTGGGGTAGGGGGCTACACCTTC. It codes for CAWSGVGGYTF.

This clone showed up just a few times. The chain couples TRBV12-3 or TRBV12-4 to TRBJ1-1; D unclear. Trimming took off 6 bases at V and 4 bases at J, with 9 bases between the two ends. CDR3 length equals 12 residues. CDR3 amino acids: CASSPRVTEAFF. DNA of the CDR3: TGTGCCAGCAGCCCCCGTGTCACTGAAGCTTTCTTT.

The rearrangement links TRBV6-6 to TRBJ1-4; D unresolved. V lost 2 bases and J lost 8, with 6 bases in between. Germline CDR1 and CDR2: MNHNY and SVGAGI (reference sequence). The CDR3 is 12 residues long. The CDR3 region has the DNA TGTGCCAGCAGTTACGAACACGAAAAACTGTTTTTT. Protein sequence: CASSYEHEKLFF.

The J gene is TRBJ1-1, the V gene TRBV7-9; possible D gene TRBD1, 5 bases. V shed 3 bases and J shed 3 bases, with 8 bases lying between them. Germline V gene sequence: CDR1 SEHNR, CDR2 FQNEAQ (reference sequence). This CDR3 spans 13 amino acids. The CDR3 sequence is CASSFMGDTEAFF. The CDR3 region has the DNA TGTGCCAGCAGCTTTATGGGGGACACTGAAGCTTTCTTT. The entire variable domain, with the rest obtained from reference TRBV7-9 and TRBJ1-1, is as follows: DTGVSQNPRHKITKRGQNVTFRCDPISEHNRLYWYRQTLGQGPEFLTYFQNEAQLEKSRLLSDRFSAERPKGSFSTLEIQRTEQGDSAMYLCASSFMGDTEAFFGQGTRLTVV.

This chain links TRBV5-1 with TRBJ1-1; D call uncertain. Trimming cost V 4 bases and J 1 base, with 8 bases left between them. Germline CDR1 is SGHRS and CDR2 is YFSETQ. This CDR3 has 13 amino acids. CDR3 DNA: TGCGCCAGCAGCGAGTCACCGAACACTGAAGCTTTCTTT. It translates to CASSESPNTEAFF.

The rearrangement links TRBV6-5 to TRBJ1-2; no definite D call. The V gene lost 6 bases and the J gene lost 5 bases, with 10 bases spanning the gap. Germline assignment: CDR1 MNHEY and CDR2 SVGAGI. The CDR3 extends over 12 amino acids. The CDR3 reads CASRLRDYGYTF. Here the CDR3 DNA reads TGTGCCAGCAGGTTGAGAGATTATGGCTACACCTTC.

This clone was counted a few times. V and J are TRBV19 and TRBJ1-1; a possible D gene is TRBD1 (6 bases). This CDR3 spans 13 amino acids. Trimming left V 6 bases short and J 8 bases short, with 16 bases between. Germline V gives CDR1 LNHDA, CDR2 SQIVND (reference sequence). The CDR3 DNA reads TGTGCCAGTAGCCCGGACGTTGACAGGGAAGCTTTCTTT. It encodes CASSPDVDREAFF.

The J gene is TRBJ2-7, the V gene TRBV5-1; D might be TRBD1 (6 bases). Looked up from germline, CDR1 is SGHRS and CDR2 is YFSETQ. V gave up 1 base and J gave up 2 bases, with 10 bases separating them. There are 14 residues in the CDR3. CDR3 in DNA: TGCGCCAGCAGCTTGCTCGCAGGGGCCTACGAGCAGTACTTC. Its protein product is CASSLLAGAYEQYF.

V and J are TRBV13 and TRBJ1-2; no clear D. The V gene lost 5 bases and the J gene lost 1 base, with 17 bases spanning the gap. The CDR3 runs 16 residues. Germline CDR1 reads PRHDT; CDR2 reads FYEKMQ (reference sequence). CDR3 amino acids: CASSNGRPPNNYGYTF. The CDR3 bases are TGTGCCAGCAGCAATGGACGACCTCCAAATAACTATGGCTACACCTTC. Full variable domain (outside the CDR3, taken from reference TRBV13 and TRBJ1-2): AAGVIQSPRHLIKEKRETATLKCYPIPRHDTVYWYQQGPGQDPQFLISFYEKMQSDKGSIPDRFSAQQFSDYHSELNMSSLELGDSALYFCASSNGRPPNNYGYTFGSGTRLTVV.

The gene calls are TRBV3-1 (or the pseudogene TRBV3-2) and TRBJ2-2; 7 bases line up with TRBD1. In germline, CDR1 is LGHDT, CDR2 YNNKEL (reference sequence). J was trimmed by 1 base and V by 4 bases; bases with no gene match: 0. The CDR3 is made up of 14 amino acids. The DNA for the CDR3 is TGTGCCAGCAGCCGGACAGGGAACACCGGGGAGCTGTTTTTT. It translates to CASSRTGNTGELFF.

This rearrangement joins TRBV10-2 to TRBJ1-2; D unclear. Trimming cost V 8 bases and J 6 bases, with 10 bases left between them. The CDR3 is 11 residues long. Looked up from germline, CDR1 is WSHSY and CDR2 is SAAADI. This chain's CDR3 is CASGGLDGYTF. In DNA, the CDR3 is TGCGCCAGCGGAGGGTTGGATGGCTACACCTTC.

The chain is built from TRBV24-1 and TRBJ1-2; 8 bases are shared with TRBD1. Germline assignment: CDR1 KGHDR and CDR2 SFDVKD. CDR3 length: 14 amino acids. The junction had 6 bases not matched to a gene; V was cut back by 8 bases and J by 2 bases. The CDR3 is CATNLWTGNYGYTF. For the CDR3, the DNA is TGTGCCACCAATCTTTGGACAGGGAACTATGGCTACACCTTC.

A single count supports this clone. V usage is TRBV28 and J usage is TRBJ1-1; 7 bases are shared with TRBD1. Germline V CDR1 and CDR2: MDHEN, SYDVKM. The CDR3 has 16 amino acids. V shed 5 bases, J shed 6 bases, and the junction held 15 bases outside the gene matches. Here the CDR3 DNA reads TGTGCCAGCAGTAGCCCAGGGCGACAGGGTGGTGCTGAAGCTTTCTTT. The encoded protein is CASSSPGRQGGAEAFF. Using reference TRBV28 and TRBJ1-1 for the parts outside the CDR3, the full variable domain is DVKVTQSSRYLVKRTGEKVFLECVQDMDHENMFWYRQDPGLGLRLIYFSYDVKMKEKGDIPEGYSVSREKKERFSLILESASTNQTSMYLCASSSPGRQGGAEAFFGQGTRLTVV.

This clone has a single count. The rearrangement joins TRBV27 to TRBJ2-1; 7 bases match TRBD1. The CDR3 sequence is 15 residues long. Germline CDR1 is MNHEY and CDR2 is SMNVEV (reference sequence). Trimming cost V 1 base and J 6 bases; bases outside gene matches: 6. This CDR3 is CASSLLGTEVNEQFF. CDR3 DNA sequence: TGTGCCAGCAGTTTATTGGGGACAGAGGTCAATGAGCAGTTCTTC.

The chain employs TRBV7-2 and TRBJ1-2; unclear D gene. Trimming cost V 1 base and J 1 base, with 16 bases left between them. Germline V gives CDR1 SGHTA, CDR2 FQGNSA. This CDR3 contains 17 residues. The CDR3 loop is CASSLVGSRVGNYGYTF. In nucleotides, the CDR3 is TGTGCCAGCAGCTTAGTGGGGTCTCGAGTAGGTAACTATGGCTACACCTTC. The entire variable domain, with the rest obtained from reference TRBV7-2 and TRBJ1-2, is as follows: GAGVSQSPSNKVTEKGKDVELRCDPISGHTALYWYRQSLGQGLEFLIYFQGNSAPDKSGLPSDRFSAERTGGSVSTLTIQRTQQEDSAVYLCASSLVGSRVGNYGYTFGSGTRLTVV.

The chain links TRBV4-3 to TRBJ1-2; D perhaps matches TRBD1 (6 bases). The CDR3 covers 14 residues. V lost 0 bases and J lost 4, with 9 bases in between. Germline lookup yields CDR1 LGHNA and CDR2 YSLEER. The CDR3 coding sequence is TGCGCCAGCAGCCAAGATAGGACAGCCTATGGCTACACCTTC. Its translation: CASSQDRTAYGYTF.